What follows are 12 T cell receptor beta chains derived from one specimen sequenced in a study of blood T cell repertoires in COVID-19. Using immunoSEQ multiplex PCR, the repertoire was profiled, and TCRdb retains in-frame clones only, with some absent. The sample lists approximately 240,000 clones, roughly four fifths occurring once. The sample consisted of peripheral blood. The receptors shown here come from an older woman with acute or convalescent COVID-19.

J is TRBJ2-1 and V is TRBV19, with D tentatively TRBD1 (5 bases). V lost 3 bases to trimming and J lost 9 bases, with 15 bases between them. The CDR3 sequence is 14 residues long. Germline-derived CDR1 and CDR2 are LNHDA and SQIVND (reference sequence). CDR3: CASSIGQGMGEQFF. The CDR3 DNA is TGTGCCAGTAGTATTGGTCAGGGAATGGGTGAGCAGTTCTTC.

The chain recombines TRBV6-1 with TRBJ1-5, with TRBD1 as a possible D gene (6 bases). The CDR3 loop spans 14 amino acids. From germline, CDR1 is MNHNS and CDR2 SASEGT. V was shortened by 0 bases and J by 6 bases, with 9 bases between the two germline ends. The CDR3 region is CASSEAGGGQPQHF. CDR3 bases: TGTGCCAGCAGTGAAGCGGGAGGGGGTCAGCCCCAGCATTTT.

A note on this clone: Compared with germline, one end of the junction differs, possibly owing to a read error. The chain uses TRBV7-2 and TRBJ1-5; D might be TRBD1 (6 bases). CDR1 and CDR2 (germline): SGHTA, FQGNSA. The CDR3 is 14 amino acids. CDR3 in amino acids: CASSRGEGFGTFRF. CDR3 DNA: TGTGCCAGCAGCCGCGGGGAGGGTTTCGGGACATTCCGTTTT.

The CDR3 loop is CSVEGAGVYNEQFF. DNA of the CDR3: TGCAGCGTTGAGGGGGCAGGGGTATACAATGAGCAGTTCTTC. The V call is TRBV29-1, the J call TRBJ2-1, with D tentatively TRBD1 (6 bases). V shed 3 bases and J shed 4 bases, with 13 bases lying between them. This CDR3 is 14 amino acids long. The germline gives CDR1 SQVTM, CDR2 ANQGSEA.

This CDR3 reads CASSQVSYEQYF. The CDR3, as DNA: TGTGCCAGCAGCCAAGTGAGCTACGAGCAGTACTTC. The chain links TRBV3-1 (or the pseudogene TRBV3-2) to TRBJ2-7, with unresolved D. The germline V gene has CDR1 LGHDT and CDR2 YNNKEL (reference sequence). The CDR3 spans 12 residues. Trimming removed 1 base from V and 3 bases from J, with 4 bases in between.

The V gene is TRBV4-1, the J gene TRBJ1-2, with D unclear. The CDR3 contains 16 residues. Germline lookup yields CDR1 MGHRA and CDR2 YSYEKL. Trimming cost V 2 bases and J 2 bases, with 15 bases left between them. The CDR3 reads CASSQYLTPNNYGYTF. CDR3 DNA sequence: TGCGCCAGCAGCCAATACTTAACCCCGAACAACTATGGCTACACCTTC.

CDR3 in DNA: TGTGCCAGCAGCCCCCAACCGGGACAGGGAAACTATGGCTACACCTTC. Translation: CASSPQPGQGNYGYTF. This chain joins TRBV7-9 and TRBJ1-2; 9 nucleotides line up with TRBD1. The ends lost 5 bases at V and 2 bases at J; junction bases unmatched: 9. This CDR3 comprises 16 residues. CDR1 SEHNR and CDR2 FQNEAQ come from the germline V gene (reference sequence).

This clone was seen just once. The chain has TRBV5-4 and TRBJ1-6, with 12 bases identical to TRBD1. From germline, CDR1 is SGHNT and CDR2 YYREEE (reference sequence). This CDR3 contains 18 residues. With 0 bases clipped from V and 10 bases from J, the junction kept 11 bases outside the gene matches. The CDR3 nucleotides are TGTGCCAGCAGCTTGGATGTTGGGACAGGGGGCGCAAAATCACCCCTCCACTTT. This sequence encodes CASSLDVGTGGAKSPLHF. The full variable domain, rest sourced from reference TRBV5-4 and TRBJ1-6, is ETGVTQSPTHLIKTRGQQVTLRCSSQSGHNTVSWYQQALGQGPQFIFQYYREEENGRGNFPPRFSGLQFPNYSSELNVNALELDDSALYLCASSLDVGTGGAKSPLHFGNGTRLTVT.

CDR3 sequence (DNA): TGTGCCATCAGCACCCCGGGATCCACTGAAGCTTTCTTT. Protein product: CAISTPGSTEAFF. J is TRBJ1-1 and V is TRBV10-3; unclear D gene. The germline V and J ends were trimmed by 6 bases and 4 bases, with 12 bases remaining between them. The germline V gene encodes CDR1 ENHRY and CDR2 SYGVKD. The CDR3 totals 13 residues.

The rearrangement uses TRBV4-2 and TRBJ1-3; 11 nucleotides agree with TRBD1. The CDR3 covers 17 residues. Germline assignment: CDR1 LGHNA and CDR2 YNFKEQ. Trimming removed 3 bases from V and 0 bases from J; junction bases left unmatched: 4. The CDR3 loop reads CASSQGTGGVSGNTIYF. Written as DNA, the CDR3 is TGTGCCAGCAGCCAGGGGACAGGGGGAGTCTCTGGAAACACCATATATTTT.

The DNA for the CDR3 is TGTGCCAGCACCCAATCACACCACGCGGGCGGCTACACCTTC. Translation: CASTQSHHAGGYTF. The chain employs TRBV6-5 and TRBJ1-2; the D is unclear. Germline V gives CDR1 MNHEY, CDR2 SVGAGI. Trimming removed 7 bases at V and 8 bases at J, with 20 bases between. This CDR3 is 14 amino acids long.

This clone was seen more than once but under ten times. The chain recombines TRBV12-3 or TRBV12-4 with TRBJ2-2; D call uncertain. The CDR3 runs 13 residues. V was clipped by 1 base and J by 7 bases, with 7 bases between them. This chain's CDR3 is CASSLVSRGELFF. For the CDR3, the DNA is TGTGCCAGCAGTTTAGTTTCCCGCGGGGAGCTGTTTTTT.